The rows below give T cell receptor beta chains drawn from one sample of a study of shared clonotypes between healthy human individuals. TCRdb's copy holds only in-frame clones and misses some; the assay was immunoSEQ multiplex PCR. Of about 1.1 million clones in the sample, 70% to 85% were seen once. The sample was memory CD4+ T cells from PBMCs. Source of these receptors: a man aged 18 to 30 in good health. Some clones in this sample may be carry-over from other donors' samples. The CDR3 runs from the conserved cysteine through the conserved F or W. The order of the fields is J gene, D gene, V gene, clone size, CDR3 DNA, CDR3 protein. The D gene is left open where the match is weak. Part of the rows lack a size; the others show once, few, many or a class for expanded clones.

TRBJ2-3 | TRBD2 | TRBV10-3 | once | TGTGCCATCAGGAGTAGCGGGCCGGGGACAGATACGCAGTATTTT | CAIRSSGPGTDTQYF
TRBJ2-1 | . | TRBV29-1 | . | TGCAGCGTTGAAGGGGGGACCACCTTAGCTGCTGAGCAGTTCTTC | CSVEGGTTLAAEQFF
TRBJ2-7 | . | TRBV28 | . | TGTGCCAGCAGGAGGACTTCGGGGGACGAGCAGTACTTC | CASRRTSGDEQYF
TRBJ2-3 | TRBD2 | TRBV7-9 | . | TGTGCCAGCAGCTTAGTGCTAGCGGGGTCCACAGATACGCAGTATTTT | CASSLVLAGSTDTQYF
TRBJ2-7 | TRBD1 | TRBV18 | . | TGTGCCAGCTCACCAGTTGGAACAGGGGGTATCGACGAGCAGTACTTC | CASSPVGTGGIDEQYF
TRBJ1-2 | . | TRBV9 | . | TGTGCCAGCAGCGTAGGTAAAGGGCCCAACTATGGCTACACCTTC | CASSVGKGPNYGYTF
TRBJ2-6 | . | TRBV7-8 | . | TGTGCCAGCAGCCCCGGGACCGGGGACCCTGGGGCCAACGTCCTGACTTTC | CASSPGTGDPGANVLTF
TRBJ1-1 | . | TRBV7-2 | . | TGTGCCAGCAGCCCTACGAGGGGGAGCACTGAAGCTTTCTTT | CASSPTRGSTEAFF
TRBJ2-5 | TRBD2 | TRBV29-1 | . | TGCAGCGTTATTACGGTAGTAGCGGGAGAGACCCAGTACTTC | CSVITVVAGETQYF
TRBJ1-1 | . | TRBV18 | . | TGTGCCAGCTCACCACGGCAGGAGAACACTGAAGCTTTCTTT | CASSPRQENTEAFF
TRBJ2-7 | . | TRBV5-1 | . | TGCGCCAGCAGCTATACTAGCTCCCGGAGCGGCTACGAGCAGTACTTC | CASSYTSSRSGYEQYF
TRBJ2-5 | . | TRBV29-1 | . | TGCAGCGGGGCGCGGCAAGAGACCCAGTACTTC | CSGARQETQYF
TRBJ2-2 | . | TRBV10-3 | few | TGTGCCATCAGTGAGCCTGGGAACTGGGAGCTGTTTTTT | CAISEPGNWELFF
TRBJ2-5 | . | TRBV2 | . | TGTGCCAGCAGTGGCCAGACACAAGAGACCCAGTACTTC | CASSGQTQETQYF
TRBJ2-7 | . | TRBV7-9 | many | TGTGCCAGCAGCTTAGAGTGGAGGGAGCAGTACTTC | CASSLEWREQYF
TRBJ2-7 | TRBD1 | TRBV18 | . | TGTGCCAGCTCACGAACAGGGGGCACGTACGAGCAGTACTTC | CASSRTGGTYEQYF
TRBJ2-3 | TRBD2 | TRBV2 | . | TGTGCCAGCAGGGAATGGGGACTAGCCGGTAGCACAGATACGCAGTATTTT | CASREWGLAGSTDTQYF
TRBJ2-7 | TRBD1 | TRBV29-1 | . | TGCAGCGTTGTAGGGGCCAGGGGGCCGGACGAGCAGTACTTC | CSVVGARGPDEQYF
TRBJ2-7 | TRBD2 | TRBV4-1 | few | TGCGCCAGCAGCCAGGGTTTAGCGGGAATGATGGAGCAGTACTTC | CASSQGLAGMMEQYF
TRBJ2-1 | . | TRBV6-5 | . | TGTGCCAGCAGGTCCGAACTTTCCCACAATGAGCAGTTCTTC | CASRSELSHNEQFF
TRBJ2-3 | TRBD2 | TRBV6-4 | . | TGTGCCAGCAGTGGAGAAACTAGCGGGAGTGTCGATACGCAGTATTTT | CASSGETSGSVDTQYF
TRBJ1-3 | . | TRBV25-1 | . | TGTGCCGGCCAAGACTCTGGAAACACCATATATTTT | CAGQDSGNTIYF
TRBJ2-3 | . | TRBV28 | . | TGTGCCAGCAGTTTCATGAATACGCAGTATTTT | CASSFMNTQYF
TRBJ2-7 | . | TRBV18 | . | TGTGCCAGCTCACCGACCTACAGAGACTCCTACGAGCAGTACTTC | CASSPTYRDSYEQYF
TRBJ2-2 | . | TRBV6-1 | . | TGTGCCAGCAGTGAAGGGTTAATAGTCTTAGGTACCGGGGAGCTGTTTTTT | CASSEGLIVLGTGELFF
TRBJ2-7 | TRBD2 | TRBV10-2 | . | TGCGCCAGCAGGGGTGCTAGCGGGAGGGCCACTTACGAGCAGTACTTC | CASRGASGRATYEQYF
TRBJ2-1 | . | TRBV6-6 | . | TGTGCCAGCAGTTACTCTCCCAGGTCTGAGCAGTTCTTC | CASSYSPRSEQFF
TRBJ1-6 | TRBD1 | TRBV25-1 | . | TGTGCCAGCAGAACAGGGGGCCTACCCCTCCACTTT | CASRTGGLPLHF
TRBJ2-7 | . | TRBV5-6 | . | TGTGCCAGCAGCTTGTTGCGGGAAGTGTACGAGCAGTACTTC | CASSLLREVYEQYF
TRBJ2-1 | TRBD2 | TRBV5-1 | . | TGCGCCAGCAGCTTAACGCTAGCGGGAGATATCTACAATGAGCAGTTCTTC | CASSLTLAGDIYNEQFF
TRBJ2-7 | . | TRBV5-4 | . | TGTGCCAGCAGCTGGGGGGCCTACGAGCAGTACTTC | CASSWGAYEQYF
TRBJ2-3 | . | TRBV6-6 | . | TGTGCCAGCAAGAGGGGACAAAACACAGATACGCAGTATTTT | CASKRGQNTDTQYF
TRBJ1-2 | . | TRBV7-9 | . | TGTGCCAGCAGCTTGTTCGCGAACTATGGCTACACCTTC | CASSLFANYGYTF
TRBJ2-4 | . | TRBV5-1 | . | TGCGCCAGCAGTTCAGGTAGCCAAAACATTCAGTACTTC | CASSSGSQNIQYF